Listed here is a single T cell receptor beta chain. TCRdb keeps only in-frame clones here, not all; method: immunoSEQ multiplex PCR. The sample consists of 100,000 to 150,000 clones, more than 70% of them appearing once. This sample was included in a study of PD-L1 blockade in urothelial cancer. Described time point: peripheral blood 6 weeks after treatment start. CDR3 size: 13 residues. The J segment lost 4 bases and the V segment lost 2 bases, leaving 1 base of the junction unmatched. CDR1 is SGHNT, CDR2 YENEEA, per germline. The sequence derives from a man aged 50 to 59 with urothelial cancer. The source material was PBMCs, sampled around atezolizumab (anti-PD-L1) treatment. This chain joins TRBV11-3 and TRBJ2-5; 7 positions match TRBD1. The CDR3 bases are TGTGCCAGCAGCTTACGACAGGGAGAGACCCAGTACTTC. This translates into CASSLRQGETQYF.